Presented here are 19 T cell receptor beta chains from one specimen sequenced in a study of control samples from healthy donors and cancer patients. The protocol was immunoSEQ multiplex PCR, while the TCRdb copy is restricted to in-frame clones and leaves out a portion. Counted here are 110,000 to 150,000 clones, 91% occurring once; the ten biggest clones make up 5.5% to 7.5%. Source material: blood. The source of these receptors is a man aged 18 to 30 in good health.

The V and J genes are TRBV5-1 and TRBJ2-2; the match to TRBD1 covers 8 bases. J gave up 1 base and V 5 bases, and 1 base lay outside the gene matches. Germline values: CDR1 SGHRS, CDR2 YFSETQ. The CDR3 has 14 amino acids. The CDR3 DNA reads TGCGCCAGCAGGGACAGGGAGAACACCGGGGAGCTGTTTTTT. Protein product: CASRDRENTGELFF.

The gene calls are TRBV12-3 or TRBV12-4 and TRBJ2-2, with D possibly TRBD1 on 6 matching bases. CDR3 length: 13 residues. CDR3 amino acids: CADRYTNTGELFF. For the CDR3, the DNA is TGTGCAGACAGGTATACGAACACCGGGGAGCTGTTTTTT.

The chain links TRBV3-1 (or the pseudogene TRBV3-2) to TRBJ1-4; TRBD1 matches at 7 bases. CDR3 length equals 15 residues. Germline CDR1 reads LGHDT; CDR2 reads YNNKEL (reference sequence). With V trimmed by 1 base and J by 8 bases, 7 bases remained unmatched. The CDR3 reads CASSQAFAGGEKLFF. In nucleotides, the CDR3 is TGTGCCAGCAGCCAAGCATTCGCAGGGGGAGAAAAACTGTTTTTT.

This clone came up once. The chain carries TRBV4-1 and TRBJ1-5; D remains unclear. This CDR3 has 17 residues. The germline V gene encodes CDR1 MGHRA and CDR2 YSYEKL. V lost 0 bases to trimming and J lost 3 bases, with 15 bases between them. The DNA of the CDR3 is TGCGCCAGCAGCCAAGATTTGCAGAATCCCCCCAATCAGCCCCAGCATTTT. It encodes CASSQDLQNPPNQPQHF.

This chain connects TRBV6-5 to TRBJ1-1; TRBD1 is a possible D gene (5 bases). The germline CDR1 and CDR2 sequences are MNHEY and SVGAGI. The V end was cut by 4 bases, the J end by 0 bases, with 12 bases between. This CDR3 has 15 amino acids. CDR3 sequence: CASSSPGRMNTEAFF. CDR3 coding DNA: TGTGCCAGCAGTTCTCCGGGACGGATGAACACTGAAGCTTTCTTT.

The rearrangement uses TRBV19 and TRBJ2-2; no reliable D call. With 0 bases removed from V and 0 bases from J, the gap between germline ends came to 2 bases. From germline, CDR1 is LNHDA and CDR2 SQIVND (reference sequence). The CDR3 spans 14 residues. The CDR3 protein is CASSIDTNTGELFF. In DNA, the CDR3 is TGTGCCAGTAGTATAGATACGAACACCGGGGAGCTGTTTTTT.

The V call is TRBV6-5, the J call TRBJ2-7; D gene ambiguous. Per the germline V gene, CDR1 is MNHEY and CDR2 is SVGAGI. The CDR3 covers 11 residues. Trimming cost V 6 bases and J 4 bases, with 7 bases left between them. CDR3 coding DNA: TGTGCCAGCAGGAGTACTTACGAGCAGTACTTC. Amino acid sequence: CASRSTYEQYF.

In regard to this clone: A junction boundary mismatches the germline segment, possibly from a read error. The rearrangement joins TRBV5-1 to TRBJ1-1; TRBD1 might be the D (6 bases). CDR3 length: 14 residues. Germline assignment: CDR1 SGHRS and CDR2 YFSETQ. The DNA for the CDR3 is TGCGCCAGCAGCTTGGGGCAGGGGAACGCTGAAGCTTTCTTT. Its protein is CASSLGQGNAEAFF.

The J gene is TRBJ1-2, the V gene TRBV6-6; D remains unclear. The CDR3 spans 13 residues. Trimming took 4 bases from V and 2 from J, leaving 8 bases between them. Germline V CDR1 and CDR2: MNHNY, SVGAGI (reference sequence). The CDR3 DNA reads as TGTGCCAGCAGTTCGGCCGGAAACTATGGCTACACCTTC. Encoded protein: CASSSAGNYGYTF.

A few counts support this clone. V gene TRBV7-9 combines with J gene TRBJ2-3; 11 bases agree with TRBD2. J lost 0 bases, V lost 5 bases, and 7 bases had no gene match. The CDR3 runs to 17 residues. Germline CDR1 reads SEHNR; CDR2 reads FQNEAQ (reference sequence). CDR3 residues: CASSPEGLAVSTDTQYF. The CDR3 DNA reads as TGTGCCAGCAGCCCAGAGGGACTAGCGGTTAGCACAGATACGCAGTATTTT.

The chain uses TRBV10-2 and TRBJ1-1; D unresolved. Trimming took off 10 bases at V and 6 bases at J, with 15 bases between the two ends. Germline lookup yields CDR1 WSHSY and CDR2 SAAADI. There are 12 residues in the CDR3. The CDR3 bases are TGCGCCACCTCCCTCCCCGGTGCTGAAGCTTTCTTT. It specifies CATSLPGAEAFF.

Here the CDR3 reads CASSPATGAIDTQYF. CDR3 nucleotide sequence: TGTGCCAGCAGCCCAGCGACAGGGGCGATAGATACGCAGTATTTT. The chain joins TRBV11-2 to TRBJ2-3; TRBD1 matches 8 bases. CDR3 size: 15 residues. V dropped 5 bases and J dropped 5; count of bases not matched to a gene: 9. The germline V gene encodes CDR1 SGHAT and CDR2 FQNNGV.

The chain combines TRBV6-5 with TRBJ2-2; no firm D call. There are 14 residues in the CDR3. V was clipped by 6 bases and J by 1 base, with 9 bases between them. Germline V gene sequence: CDR1 MNHEY, CDR2 SVGAGI. The CDR3 protein is CASSPSWNTGELFF. CDR3 nucleotide sequence: TGTGCCAGCAGCCCCAGTTGGAACACCGGGGAGCTGTTTTTT.

V gene TRBV4-1 combines with J gene TRBJ2-7, with TRBD2 matching over 10 bases. CDR1 MGHRA and CDR2 YSYEKL come from the germline V gene. The J segment lost 2 bases and the V segment lost 1 base, leaving 2 bases of the junction unmatched. CDR3 size: 15 residues. The CDR3 DNA reads TGCGCCAGCAGCCAAGGAGCGGGGGGGCCCTACGAGCAGTACTTC. The encoded protein is CASSQGAGGPYEQYF.

The chain combines TRBV5-6 with TRBJ1-2, with TRBD1 matching over 8 bases. V was clipped by 2 bases and J by 7 bases; unmatched bases: 4. The germline V gene has CDR1 SGHDT and CDR2 YYEEEE. There are 13 residues in the CDR3. CDR3 in amino acids: CASSFRGQGGYTF. The DNA for the CDR3 is TGTGCCAGCAGCTTCAGGGGGCAGGGTGGCTACACCTTC.

This clone is a singleton in its sample. V is TRBV7-6 and J is TRBJ2-7, with 9 nucleotides matching TRBD1. CDR1 is SGHVS, CDR2 FNYEAQ, per germline. The CDR3 is 13 residues long. Trimming at V came to 4 bases and at J to 6 bases, leaving 4 bases not matched to a gene. CDR3 sequence reads: CASSSDRGGEQYF. In DNA form, the CDR3 reads TGTGCCAGCAGCTCGGACAGGGGTGGCGAGCAGTACTTC.

The chain uses TRBV19 and TRBJ1-2, with D perhaps matching TRBD1 (5 bases). The CDR3 runs to 13 residues. CDR1 and CDR2 (germline): LNHDA, SQIVND (reference sequence). The V gene lost 6 bases and the J gene lost 3 bases, with 11 bases spanning the gap. The CDR3: CASSLPGHYGYTF. CDR3 nucleotide sequence: TGTGCCAGTAGCCTACCGGGACACTATGGCTACACCTTC.

The chain links TRBV7-2 to TRBJ2-7; TRBD1 matches at 8 bases. Germline loops: CDR1 SGHTA, CDR2 FQGNSA. The CDR3 covers 15 residues. V shed 5 bases, J shed 4 bases, and the junction held 10 bases outside the gene matches. The CDR3 coding sequence is TGTGCCAGCAGCCCCGGGGCAGGGGGCGTGTACGAGCAGTACTTC. Encoded protein: CASSPGAGGVYEQYF.

V usage is TRBV28 and J usage is TRBJ2-1, with 10 bases matching TRBD2. The CDR3 length is 17 residues. Germline CDR1 MDHEN, CDR2 SYDVKM. V shed 6 bases and J 2 bases; nucleotides not matched to a gene: 10. CDR3 sequence reads: CASSSFIAGGPYNEQFF. The DNA of the CDR3 is TGTGCCAGCAGCTCCTTCATAGCGGGGGGCCCCTACAATGAGCAGTTCTTC.